The 20 T cell receptor beta chains listed next were all sequenced from one sample in a study of T-cell reconstitution after alpha-beta-depleted transplantation in children (dated by TCRdb to the mid-2010s). The library was built by means of PCR. Sequencing was carried out with an Illumina HiSeq 2500. TCR library preparation used molecular barcoding, with unique molecular identifiers applied to normalize quantification of the TCRbeta repertoire. TCRdb reprocessing: public reads trimmed at Q25 with fastp, clones called with MiXCR, in-frame beta chains kept. All rows with the same CDR3 protein become a single entry with the most common DNA and genes. The sample table lists some 840,000 distinct CDR3 sequences, under 20% of them with a count of one. 5% of the sample belongs to the ten largest clones. Taken with the paper, the label for treatment or condition translates to: allogeneic hematopoietic cell transplantation with graft depleted of TCRalphabeta T cells and CD19 B cells.

The specimen comprised PBMCs, mostly from graft donor cells, sampled 360 days after TCRalphabeta/CD19-depleted stem cell transplant. These receptors originate from a male patient between 10 and 17 years old who had a stem cell transplant for acute lymphoblastic leukemia, so the T cells may come from the graft donor.

This clonotype was recorded many times. The J gene is TRBJ2-1, the V gene TRBV5-1; weak D call: TRBD2 (5 bases). The V end lost 4 bases, the J end lost 4 bases, and 12 bases lay between the germline ends. Looked up from germline, CDR1 is SGHRS and CDR2 is YFSETQ. The CDR3 is 14 amino acids. For the CDR3, the DNA is TGCGCCAGCAGCGCGGACTTGCAGTACAATGAGCAGTTCTTC. It encodes CASSADLQYNEQFF.

V gene TRBV30 combines with J gene TRBJ2-3, with 13 bases aligning to TRBD2. Germline V gene sequence: CDR1 GTSNPN, CDR2 SVGIG (reference sequence). The trim removed 8 bases at V and 5 bases at J, leaving 7 bases unmatched. The CDR3 is 14 residues long. CDR3 loop: CAQRTSGRGDTQYF. CDR3 nucleotides: TGTGCCCAAAGGACTAGCGGGAGAGGAGATACGCAGTATTTT. The full variable domain, its missing parts supplied by reference TRBV30 and TRBJ2-3, is SQTIHQWPATLVQPVGSPLSLECTVEGTSNPNLYWYRQAAGRGLQLLFYSVGIGQISSEVPQNLSASRPQDRQFILSSKKLLLSDSGFYLCAQRTSGRGDTQYFGPGTRLTVL.

This clonotype was detected a few times. This chain links TRBV6-5 with TRBJ2-5; D possibly uses TRBD1 or TRBD2 (6 bases each). Germline-derived CDR1 and CDR2 are MNHEY and SVGAGI. The CDR3 consists of 15 residues. Trimming took 2 bases from V and 5 from J, leaving 15 bases between them. The CDR3, as DNA: TGTGCCAGCAGTTACGTGTGGGGGGCCTGGGAGACCCAGTACTTC. Translated, it gives CASSYVWGAWETQYF.

There are a few counts of this clonotype. The chain couples TRBV27 to TRBJ2-3; a possible D gene is TRBD1 (5 bases). The V gene lost 7 bases and the J gene lost 4 bases, with 9 bases spanning the gap. Germline V lookup: CDR1 MNHEY, CDR2 SMNVEV (reference sequence). This CDR3 spans 12 amino acids. DNA of the CDR3: TGTGCCAGCATTGCAGGGCCAGATACGCAGTATTTT. It is translated as CASIAGPDTQYF.

This clonotype was counted a few times. The chain joins TRBV7-2 to TRBJ2-5, with 7 bases that match TRBD2. V gave up 5 bases and J gave up 4 bases; unmatched junction bases: 4. The germline V gene has CDR1 SGHTA and CDR2 FQGNSA. The CDR3 covers 13 residues. The CDR3 region is CASSKGTIETQYF. The CDR3 region has the DNA TGTGCCAGCAGCAAAGGGACTATAGAGACCCAGTACTTC.

The V and J genes are TRBV20-1 and TRBJ2-1; 11 bases fit TRBD2. This CDR3 comprises 17 residues. Germline values: CDR1 DFQATT, CDR2 SNEGSKA (reference sequence). Germline trimming cut 0 bases from V and 6 bases from J; bases unmatched to any gene: 10. The CDR3 DNA follows: TGCAGTGCTAGAGAACCTAGACTAGCGGGACAGCTCAATGAGCAGTTCTTC. Translation gives CSAREPRLAGQLNEQFF.

This clonotype was seen repeatedly, ten times or more. J is TRBJ2-2 and V is TRBV3-1; TRBD2 aligns across 8 bases. The CDR3 loop spans 16 amino acids. Germline V gives CDR1 LGHDT, CDR2 YNNKEL (reference sequence). Losses at the gene ends were 3 bases for V and 5 bases for J; bases not matched to a gene: 8. The CDR3 here is CASSHGGAGSTGELFF. The CDR3 region has the DNA TGTGCCAGCAGCCACGGGGGGGCAGGTTCGACCGGGGAGCTGTTTTTT.

This clonotype was counted only a few times. V and J are TRBV7-9 and TRBJ2-5; D uncertain. This CDR3 has 14 amino acids. Trimming pared 1 base from V and 0 bases from J, leaving 6 bases between. Germline-derived CDR1 and CDR2 are SEHNR and FQNEAQ (reference sequence). CDR3 in amino acids: CASSLGVYQETQYF. Written as DNA, the CDR3 is TGTGCCAGCAGCTTAGGAGTCTACCAAGAGACCCAGTACTTC.

This clonotype was picked up a small number of times. The CDR3 loop reads CASSPFAPEAKNIQYF. The CDR3 DNA is TGTGCCAGCTCACCATTCGCCCCAGAAGCCAAAAACATTCAGTACTTC. The chain links TRBV18 to TRBJ2-4; D remains ambiguous. The CDR3 is 16 residues long. V was shortened by 2 bases and J by 0 bases, with 11 bases between the two germline ends. The germline gives CDR1 KGHSH, CDR2 LQKENI.

The chain joins TRBV7-9 to TRBJ2-1; 9 bases map to TRBD2. Germline CDR1 reads SEHNR; CDR2 reads FQNEAQ (reference sequence). CDR3 length: 14 residues. V was pared by 6 bases and J by 6 bases, with 6 bases of the junction left unmatched. The chain's CDR3 is CASRPSGTRNEQFF. The CDR3 coding sequence is TGTGCCAGCAGACCTAGCGGGACCCGCAATGAGCAGTTCTTC.

The J gene is TRBJ2-7, the V gene TRBV27, with TRBD2 matching 12 bases. Germline values: CDR1 MNHEY, CDR2 SMNVEV (reference sequence). The CDR3 consists of 16 residues. The V and J ends lost 6 bases and 5 bases, in that order; junction bases with no gene match: 11. CDR3 sequence reads: CASRLRLAGVLDEQYF. CDR3 nucleotides: TGTGCCAGCAGACTCCGACTAGCGGGAGTCTTGGACGAGCAGTACTTC.

This clonotype was observed a few times. V usage is TRBV16 and J usage is TRBJ1-5; weak D call: TRBD1 (6 bases). Looked up from germline, CDR1 is KGHSY and CDR2 is FQNENV. The CDR3 loop spans 15 amino acids. V was pared by 0 bases and J by 4 bases, with 10 bases between. The CDR3 region is CASSQSSGVNQPQHF. DNA of the CDR3: TGTGCCAGCAGCCAATCGTCAGGGGTGAATCAGCCCCAGCATTTT. The full variable domain, completed using reference TRBV16 and TRBJ1-5, is GEEVAQTPKHLVRGEGQKAKLYCAPIKGHSYVFWYQQVLKNEFKFLISFQNENVFDETGMPKERFSAKCLPNSPCSLEIQATKLEDSAVYFCASSQSSGVNQPQHFGDGTRLSIL.

The rearrangement joins TRBV6-1 to TRBJ2-4, with D unresolved. Germline CDR1 MNHNS, CDR2 SASEGT. V was pared by 7 bases and J by 0 bases, with 7 bases between. This CDR3 comprises 13 residues. The DNA of the CDR3 is TGTGCCAGCATTGGGGTAGCCAAAAACATTCAGTACTTC. This codes for CASIGVAKNIQYF.

This clonotype was seen a handful of times. The rearrangement joins TRBV20-1 to TRBJ1-5; D is perhaps TRBD1 (6 bases). CDR3 length equals 13 residues. Between the trimmed V and J ends, which lost 2 bases and 6 bases, there was a span of 11 bases. CDR1 and CDR2 from the germline V gene are DFQATT and SNEGSKA (reference sequence). The CDR3 is CSARSGGGQPQHF. In DNA form, the CDR3 reads TGCAGTGCTAGATCTGGGGGCGGTCAGCCCCAGCATTTT.

This clonotype was detected a few times. The CDR3 is CSALKGGSRDEQYF. CDR3 DNA: TGCAGCGCCCTTAAGGGCGGGAGCAGAGACGAGCAGTACTTC. The J gene is TRBJ2-7, the V gene TRBV29-1; 7 bases are a match to TRBD2. Germline CDR1 and CDR2: SQVTM and ANQGSEA. The V gene end was trimmed by 7 bases and the J gene end by 5 bases; junction bases not matched to a gene: 14. The CDR3 runs to 14 residues.

This clonotype was seen more than once but under ten times. The chain joins TRBV20-1 to TRBJ2-7; 12 bases map to TRBD2. The CDR3 runs to 12 residues. CDR1 is DFQATT and CDR2 is SNEGSKA in the germline V gene (reference sequence). The trim removed 6 bases at V and 6 bases at J, leaving 3 bases unmatched. The chain's CDR3 is CSARTSGIEQYF. The CDR3 DNA is TGCAGTGCAAGGACTAGCGGGATCGAGCAGTACTTC.

The V call is TRBV19, the J call TRBJ2-5; no reliable D call. Trimming pared 0 bases from V and 3 bases from J, leaving 8 bases between. The CDR3 consists of 14 residues. Germline values: CDR1 LNHDA, CDR2 SQIVND (reference sequence). Here the CDR3 DNA reads TGTGCCAGTAGTATAGATCATAGGGAAGAGACCCAGTACTTC. Its translation is CASSIDHREETQYF.

This clonotype was seen a handful of times. This chain uses TRBV6-2 or TRBV6-3 with TRBJ2-1; 8 bases match TRBD2. J gave up 8 bases and V 5 bases, and 17 bases lay outside the gene matches. The CDR3 runs 17 residues. From germline, CDR1 is MNHEY and CDR2 SVGEGT. In nucleotides, the CDR3 is TGTGCCAGCAGTCCGATGCCCTTTACAGGGACTAGTCATGAGCAGTTCTTC. Its protein is CASSPMPFTGTSHEQFF.

This clonotype came up a few times. V and J are TRBV29-1 and TRBJ2-7; 10 bases fit TRBD1. This CDR3 has 14 amino acids. Germline V lookup: CDR1 SQVTM, CDR2 ANQGSEA. Trimming removed 3 bases from V and 6 bases from J; junction bases left unmatched: 8. CDR3 DNA sequence: TGCAGCGTTGATCCAGGGACAGGGGTGGGCGAGCAGTACTTC. It yields the protein CSVDPGTGVGEQYF.

The CDR3 nucleotides are TGTGCCTGGAGACTAGCGGGAGGATCCAAAAACATTCAGTACTTC. This encodes CAWRLAGGSKNIQYF. The V gene is TRBV30, the J gene TRBJ2-4, with 12 positions matching TRBD2. Losses at the gene ends were 3 bases for V and 2 bases for J; bases not matched to a gene: 2. The CDR3 consists of 15 residues. From germline, CDR1 is GTSNPN and CDR2 SVGIG (reference sequence). Combining the CDR3 with reference TRBV30 and TRBJ2-4 gives the whole variable domain SQTIHQWPATLVQPVGSPLSLECTVEGTSNPNLYWYRQAAGRGLQLLFYSVGIGQISSEVPQNLSASRPQDRQFILSSKKLLLSDSGFYLCAWRLAGGSKNIQYFGAGTRLSVL.